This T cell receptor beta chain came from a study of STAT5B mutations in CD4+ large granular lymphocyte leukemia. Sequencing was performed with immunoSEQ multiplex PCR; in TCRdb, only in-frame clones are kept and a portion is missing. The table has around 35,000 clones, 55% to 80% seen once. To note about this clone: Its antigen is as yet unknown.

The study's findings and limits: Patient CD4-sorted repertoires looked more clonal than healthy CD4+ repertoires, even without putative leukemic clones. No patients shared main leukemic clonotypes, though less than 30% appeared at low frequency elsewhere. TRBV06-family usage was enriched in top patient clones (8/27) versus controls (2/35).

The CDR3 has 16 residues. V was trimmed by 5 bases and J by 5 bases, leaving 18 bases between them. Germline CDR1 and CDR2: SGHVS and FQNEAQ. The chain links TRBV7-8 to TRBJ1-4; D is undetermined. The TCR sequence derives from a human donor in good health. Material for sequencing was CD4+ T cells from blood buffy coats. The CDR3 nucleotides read TGTGCCAGCAGCCCTCGCGGAGGACGTTCGAATGAAAAACTGTTTTTT. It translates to CASSPRGGRSNEKLFF.